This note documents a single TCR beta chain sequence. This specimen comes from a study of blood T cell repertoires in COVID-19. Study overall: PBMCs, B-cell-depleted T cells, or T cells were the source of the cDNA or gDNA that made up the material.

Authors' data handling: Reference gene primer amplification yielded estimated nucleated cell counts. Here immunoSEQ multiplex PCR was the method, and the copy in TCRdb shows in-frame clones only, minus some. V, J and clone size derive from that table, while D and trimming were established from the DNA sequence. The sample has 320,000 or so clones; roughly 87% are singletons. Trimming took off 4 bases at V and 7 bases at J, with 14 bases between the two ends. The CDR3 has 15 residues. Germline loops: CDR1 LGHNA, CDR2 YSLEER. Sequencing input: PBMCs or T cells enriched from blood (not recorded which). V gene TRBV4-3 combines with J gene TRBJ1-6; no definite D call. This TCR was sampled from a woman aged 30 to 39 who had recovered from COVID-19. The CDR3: CASSRTHDSNSPLHF. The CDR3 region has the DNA TGCGCCAGCAGCCGCACCCACGATAGCAATTCACCCCTCCACTTT.